The 6 T cell receptor beta chains below all came from one sample that was sequenced in a study of blood T cell repertoires in COVID-19. Generated by immunoSEQ multiplex PCR, the TCRdb table keeps only in-frame clones and is missing some. Of around 270,000 clones listed, 84% are singletons. Sequenced sample: peripheral blood. Receptors were obtained from a woman aged 40 to 50 who had recovered from COVID-19.

The genes are TRBV5-1 and TRBJ2-6, with 8 bases fitting TRBD1. The germline CDR1 and CDR2 sequences are SGHRS and YFSETQ. The trim removed 5 bases at V and 0 bases at J, leaving 13 bases unmatched. The CDR3 contains 19 residues. The CDR3 protein is CASSRDRGGRSSGANVLTF. CDR3 DNA sequence: TGCGCCAGCAGTCGTGACAGGGGCGGTCGAAGCTCTGGGGCCAACGTCCTGACTTTC.

In its sample, this clone was seen once. The chain couples TRBV5-1 to TRBJ2-2; 10 nucleotides line up with TRBD2. V lost 4 bases and J lost 0; bases outside the gene matches: 6. CDR1 and CDR2 from the germline V gene are SGHRS and YFSETQ. The CDR3 runs to 17 residues. The CDR3 loop is CASSAELAGTNTGELFF. CDR3 sequence (DNA): TGCGCCAGCAGCGCCGAACTAGCGGGGACGAACACCGGGGAGCTGTTTTTT.

The chain is built from TRBV19 and TRBJ2-3; D perhaps matches TRBD1 (5 bases). The CDR3 is made up of 16 amino acids. Per germline, CDR1 LNHDA and CDR2 SQIVND (reference sequence). V lost 5 bases and J lost 2, with 17 bases in between. This CDR3 is CASSAGPFFLTDTQYF. Written as DNA, the CDR3 is TGTGCCAGTAGTGCAGGGCCTTTCTTTCTCACAGATACGCAGTATTTT. The whole variable domain, filled in from reference TRBV19 and TRBJ2-3, reads DGGITQSPKYLFRKEGQNVTLSCEQNLNHDAMYWYRQDPGQGLRLIYYSQIVNDFQKGDIAEGYSVSREKKESFPLTVTSAQKNPTAFYLCASSAGPFFLTDTQYFGPGTRLTVL.

This chain joins TRBV5-1 and TRBJ1-1; D is possibly TRBD1 (5 bases). The CDR3 loop spans 16 amino acids. Germline assignment: CDR1 SGHRS and CDR2 YFSETQ. Trimming cost V 0 bases and J 1 base, with 13 bases left between them. The CDR3 DNA is TGCGCCAGCAGCTTGGAGGGGACTGACCGGAACACTGAAGCTTTCTTT. Translating gives CASSLEGTDRNTEAFF.

The rearrangement uses TRBV7-2 and TRBJ1-2; D gene uncertain. V dropped 4 bases and J dropped 7 bases, with 16 bases sitting between them. Germline V CDR1 and CDR2: SGHTA, FQGNSA. The CDR3 is 14 residues long. The CDR3: CASSSAPPRVGYTF. The CDR3, as DNA: TGTGCCAGCAGCTCCGCCCCCCCACGCGTTGGCTACACCTTC.

This chain joins TRBV7-2 and TRBJ2-1; maybe TRBD2 (6 bases). The CDR3 sequence is 14 residues long. V lost 5 bases, J lost 4 bases, and 12 bases lay in between. The germline V gene has CDR1 SGHTA and CDR2 FQGNSA. The CDR3 is CASSPWAGYNEQFF. The CDR3, as DNA: TGTGCCAGCAGCCCCTGGGCGGGGTACAATGAGCAGTTCTTC.